This T cell receptor (beta chain) stems from a study of siplizumab effects on memory and regulatory T cells. Study observations and caveats: Naive T cells apparently outstripped memory cells in diversity and seemed major alloresponse contributors.

Between the trimmed V and J ends, which lost 7 bases and 4 bases, there was a span of 16 bases. The V gene's germline CDR1 is LNHDA and CDR2 SQIVND (reference sequence). The CDR3 spans 14 residues. Per individual sample, 9.9 x 10^4 or so TCR templates were assayed. TCRdb keeps only in-frame clones here, not all; method: immunoSEQ multiplex PCR. Here the sample spans over 100,000 clones, around 93% being singletons. About this clone: Its antigen remains unidentified.

This chain connects TRBV19 to TRBJ1-2; no clear D. Sequenced: non-Treg CD4+ T cells sorted from blood. The TCR comes from a human donor in good health. The CDR3 coding sequence is TGTGCCAGTACCATTGGGAGAAGTAGCTATGGCTACACCTTC. It specifies CASTIGRSSYGYTF.